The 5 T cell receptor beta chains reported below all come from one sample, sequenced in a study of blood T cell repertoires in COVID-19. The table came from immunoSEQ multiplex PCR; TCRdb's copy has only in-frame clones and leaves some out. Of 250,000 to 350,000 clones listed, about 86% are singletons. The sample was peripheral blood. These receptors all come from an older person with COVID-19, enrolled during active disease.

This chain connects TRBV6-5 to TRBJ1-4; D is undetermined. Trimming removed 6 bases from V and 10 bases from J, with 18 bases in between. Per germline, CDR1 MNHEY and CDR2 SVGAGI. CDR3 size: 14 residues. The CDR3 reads CASSPGPIEAKLFF. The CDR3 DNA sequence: TGTGCCAGCAGCCCCGGCCCAATCGAGGCAAAACTGTTTTTT.

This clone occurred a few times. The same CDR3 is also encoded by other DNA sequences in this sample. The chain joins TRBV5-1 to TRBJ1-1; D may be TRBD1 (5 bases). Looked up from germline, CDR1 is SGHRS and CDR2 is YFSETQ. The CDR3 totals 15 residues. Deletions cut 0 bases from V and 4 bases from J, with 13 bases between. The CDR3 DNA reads TGCGCCAGCAGCTTGGCCGGTCCGGGGGGCACTGAAGCTTTCTTT. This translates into CASSLAGPGGTEAFF.

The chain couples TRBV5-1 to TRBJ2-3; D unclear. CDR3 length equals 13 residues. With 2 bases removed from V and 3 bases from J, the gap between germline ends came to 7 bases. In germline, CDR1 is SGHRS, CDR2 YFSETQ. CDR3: CASSFLRTDTQYF. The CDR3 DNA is TGCGCCAGCAGCTTCTTGCGGACAGATACGCAGTATTTT. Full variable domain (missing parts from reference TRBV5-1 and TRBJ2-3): KAGVTQTPRYLIKTRGQQVTLSCSPISGHRSVSWYQQTPGQGLQFLFEYFSETQRNKGNFPGRFSGRQFSNSRSEMNVSTLELGDSALYLCASSFLRTDTQYFGPGTRLTVL.

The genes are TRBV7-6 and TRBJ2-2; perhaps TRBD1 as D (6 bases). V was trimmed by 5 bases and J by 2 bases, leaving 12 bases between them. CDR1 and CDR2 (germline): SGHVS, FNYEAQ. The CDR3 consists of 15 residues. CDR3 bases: TGTGCCAGCAGCCCCGGGACACATAACACCGGGGAGCTGTTTTTT. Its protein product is CASSPGTHNTGELFF.

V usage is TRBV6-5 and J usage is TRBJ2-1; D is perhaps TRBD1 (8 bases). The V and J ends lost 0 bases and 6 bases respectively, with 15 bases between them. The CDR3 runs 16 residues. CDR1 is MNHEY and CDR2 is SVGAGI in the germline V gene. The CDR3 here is CASSYSNRGGFNEQFF. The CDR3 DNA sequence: TGTGCCAGCAGTTACTCGAACAGGGGGGGGTTCAATGAGCAGTTCTTC.